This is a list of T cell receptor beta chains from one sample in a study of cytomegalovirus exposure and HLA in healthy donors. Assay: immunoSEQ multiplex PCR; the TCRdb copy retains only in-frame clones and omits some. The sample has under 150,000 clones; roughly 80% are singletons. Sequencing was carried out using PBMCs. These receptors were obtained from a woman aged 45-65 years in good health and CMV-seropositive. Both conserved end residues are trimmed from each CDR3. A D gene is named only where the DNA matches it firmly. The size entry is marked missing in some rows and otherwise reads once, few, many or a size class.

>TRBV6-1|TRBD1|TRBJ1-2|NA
ASSGDRLLRNYGYT
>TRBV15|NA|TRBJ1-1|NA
ATSIFAGGTEAF
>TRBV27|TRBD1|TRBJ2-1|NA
ASSFGTGGNEQF
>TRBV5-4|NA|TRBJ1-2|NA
ASSLPGDHYGYA
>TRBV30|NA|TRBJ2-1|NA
AWSDGVGSDEQF
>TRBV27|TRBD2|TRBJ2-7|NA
ASSFLREAGGGYEQY
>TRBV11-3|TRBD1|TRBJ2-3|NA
ASSLGGQGSTDTQY
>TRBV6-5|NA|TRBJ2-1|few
ASSHQGTEQF
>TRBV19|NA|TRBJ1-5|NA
ASSPEEGLSNQPQH
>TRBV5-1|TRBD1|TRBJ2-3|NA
ASSLGTGYTDTQY
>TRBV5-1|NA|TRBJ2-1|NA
ASSLSGGWRDEQF
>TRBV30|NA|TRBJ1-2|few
AWSVESGYT
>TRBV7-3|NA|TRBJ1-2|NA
ASSLGPRYGYT
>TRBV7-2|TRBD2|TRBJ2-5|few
ASSLARLAGSETQY
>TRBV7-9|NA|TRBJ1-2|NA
ASSSLRDTSNYGYT
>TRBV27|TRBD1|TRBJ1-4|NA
ASSPNRGIDEKLF
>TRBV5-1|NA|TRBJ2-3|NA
ASSWAERVGTDTQY
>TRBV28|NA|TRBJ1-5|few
ASSLKTGQPQH
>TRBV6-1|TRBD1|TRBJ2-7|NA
ASSEAGTGGAEEQY
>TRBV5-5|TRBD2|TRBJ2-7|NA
ASSLGLAGGYEQY
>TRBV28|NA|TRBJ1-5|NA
ASTQSGGQAQPQH
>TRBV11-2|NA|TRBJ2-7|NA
ASSLAGIGSYEQY
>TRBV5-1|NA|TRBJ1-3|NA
ASSWGDVDSGNTIY
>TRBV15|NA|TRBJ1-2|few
ATSRELRLGGYT
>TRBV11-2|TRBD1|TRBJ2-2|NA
ASSWTGSATGELF
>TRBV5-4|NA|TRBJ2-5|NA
ASSLVQAGETQY
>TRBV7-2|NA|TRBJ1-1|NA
ASSFISGTEAF
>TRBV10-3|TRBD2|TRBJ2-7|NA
AISEGEGHEQY
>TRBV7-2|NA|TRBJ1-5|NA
ASSRGGGHQPQH
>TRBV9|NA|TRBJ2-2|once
ASSVASRLLAFTGELF
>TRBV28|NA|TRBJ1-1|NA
ASDTGSRIAF
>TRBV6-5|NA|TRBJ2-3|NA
ASSYYGEGTDTQY
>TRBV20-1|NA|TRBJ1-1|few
SARFSTEAF
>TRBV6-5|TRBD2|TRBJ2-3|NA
ASTTSGGDTQY
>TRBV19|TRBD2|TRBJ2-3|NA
ASSISSGGGTDTQY
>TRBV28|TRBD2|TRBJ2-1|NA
ASSLPASGGGYNEQF
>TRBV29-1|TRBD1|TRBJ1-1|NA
SVHDRESEAF